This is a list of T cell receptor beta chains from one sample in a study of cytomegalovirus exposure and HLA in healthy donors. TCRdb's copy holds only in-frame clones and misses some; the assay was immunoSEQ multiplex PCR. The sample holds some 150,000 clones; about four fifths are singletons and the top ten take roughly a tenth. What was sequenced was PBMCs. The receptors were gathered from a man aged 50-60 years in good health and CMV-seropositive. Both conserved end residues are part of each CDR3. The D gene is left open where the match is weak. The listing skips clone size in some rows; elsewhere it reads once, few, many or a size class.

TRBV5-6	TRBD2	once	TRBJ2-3	CASSLVGGLAGADTQYF	TGTGCCAGCAGCTTGGTAGGGGGGCTAGCGGGAGCAGATACGCAGTATTTT
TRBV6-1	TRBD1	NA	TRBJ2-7	CASTGTVSSYEQYF	TGTGCCAGCACCGGGACAGTATCATCCTACGAGCAGTACTTC
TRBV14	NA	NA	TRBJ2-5	CASSQDLGGGETQYF	TGTGCCAGCAGCCAAGACTTGGGGGGTGGCGAGACCCAGTACTTC
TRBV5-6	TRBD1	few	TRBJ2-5	CASSLGTGSETQYF	TGTGCCAGCAGCTTGGGGACAGGGTCCGAGACCCAGTACTTC
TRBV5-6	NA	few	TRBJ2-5	CASSLAIGVETQYF	TGTGCCAGCAGCTTGGCGATCGGGGTGGAGACCCAGTACTTC
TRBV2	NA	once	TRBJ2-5	CASTKQGFQETQYF	TGTGCCAGCACCAAACAGGGATTCCAAGAGACCCAGTACTTC
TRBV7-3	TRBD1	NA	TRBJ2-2	CASSLGQGNTGELFF	TGTGCCAGCAGCTTAGGACAGGGGAACACCGGGGAGCTGTTTTTT
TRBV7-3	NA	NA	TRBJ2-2	CSSSLKQSTGELFF	TGTTCCAGCAGCTTAAAACAGAGCACCGGGGAGCTGTTTTTT
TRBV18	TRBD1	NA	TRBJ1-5	CASSAGTGNQPQHF	TGTGCCAGCTCAGCCGGGACAGGTAATCAGCCCCAGCATTTT
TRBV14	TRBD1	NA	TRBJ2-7	CASSLTGGVTYEQYF	TGTGCCAGCAGCTTGACAGGGGGAGTTACCTACGAGCAGTACTTC
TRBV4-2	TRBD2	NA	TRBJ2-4	CASSQGISRGSGGVSSQYF	TGTGCCAGCAGCCAAGGGATCAGCCGGGGTAGCGGGGGGGTAAGCAGTCAGTACTTC
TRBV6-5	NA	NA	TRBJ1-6	CASSTRTRYNSPLHF	TGTGCCAGCAGTACTCGGACACGTTATAATTCACCCCTCCACTTT
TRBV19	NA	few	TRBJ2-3	CASTPVGSSDTQYF	TGTGCCAGTACCCCAGTGGGCTCCTCCGATACGCAGTATTTT
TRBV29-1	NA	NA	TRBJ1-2	CSVDPLDGYTF	TGCAGCGTTGATCCCCTCGATGGCTACACCTTC